Listed below are T cell receptor beta chains from one sample, sequenced in a study of cytomegalovirus exposure and HLA in healthy donors. Data came from immunoSEQ multiplex PCR; TCRdb stores just in-frame clones and leaves some out. The profile shows about 160,000 clones, more than 80% of them singletons. Sequencing was performed on PBMCs. The receptors were gathered from a woman in her thirties in good health and CMV-seropositive. Each CDR3 is given with its conserved first and last residue. The order of the fields is J gene, clone size, V gene, D gene, CDR3 DNA, CDR3 protein. A D gene is named only where the DNA matches it firmly. Clone size is shown for a subset of rows, as once, few, many or a class of expanded clone.

J: TRBJ1-2
size: NA
V: TRBV18
D: TRBD1
DNA: TGTGCCAGCTCACCAACAGGGGTCGGCTATGGCTACACCTTC
CDR3: CASSPTGVGYGYTF

J: TRBJ2-3
size: NA
V: TRBV5-4
D: NA
DNA: TGTGCCAGCAGCTTGGTGGTCGGAGGCACAGATACGCAGTATTTT
CDR3: CASSLVVGGTDTQYF

J: TRBJ1-2
size: NA
V: TRBV28
D: TRBD1
DNA: TGTGCCAGCAGCCGCCTATGGGGACAGGGTCTTGGCTACACCTTC
CDR3: CASSRLWGQGLGYTF

J: TRBJ2-3
size: once
V: TRBV5-4
D: TRBD2
DNA: TGTGCCAGCAGCTTGTTCGCGGGGGGGACAGATACGCAGTATTTT
CDR3: CASSLFAGGTDTQYF

J: TRBJ2-1
size: NA
V: TRBV18
D: TRBD2
DNA: TGTGCCAGCTCACCACAGGGCGGGGGTGAGCAGTTCTTC
CDR3: CASSPQGGGEQFF

J: TRBJ2-7
size: NA
V: TRBV10-3
D: NA
DNA: TGTGCCGCGTTGGCAGGTGGGAGCTCCTACGAGCAGTACTTC
CDR3: CAALAGGSSYEQYF

J: TRBJ2-3
size: once
V: TRBV7-2
D: NA
DNA: TGTGCCAGCAGCTTCGGAAGGGGATACGTCACAGATACGCAGTATTTT
CDR3: CASSFGRGYVTDTQYF

J: TRBJ1-1
size: NA
V: TRBV6-1
D: TRBD1
DNA: TGTGCCAGCAGTGACGAGGGGGCCTTGAACACTGAAGCTTTCTTT
CDR3: CASSDEGALNTEAFF

J: TRBJ2-1
size: NA
V: TRBV5-4
D: TRBD1
DNA: TGTGCCAGCAGCTCCGACAGGGGACTCTACAATGAGCAGTTCTTC
CDR3: CASSSDRGLYNEQFF

J: TRBJ1-4
size: NA
V: TRBV20-1
D: NA
DNA: TGCAGTGGGGGGGAGAACGAAAAACTGTTTTTT
CDR3: CSGGENEKLFF

J: TRBJ1-5
size: NA
V: TRBV27
D: TRBD1
DNA: TGTGCCAGCAGTTGGACAGGGGGGAATCAGCCCCAGCATTTT
CDR3: CASSWTGGNQPQHF